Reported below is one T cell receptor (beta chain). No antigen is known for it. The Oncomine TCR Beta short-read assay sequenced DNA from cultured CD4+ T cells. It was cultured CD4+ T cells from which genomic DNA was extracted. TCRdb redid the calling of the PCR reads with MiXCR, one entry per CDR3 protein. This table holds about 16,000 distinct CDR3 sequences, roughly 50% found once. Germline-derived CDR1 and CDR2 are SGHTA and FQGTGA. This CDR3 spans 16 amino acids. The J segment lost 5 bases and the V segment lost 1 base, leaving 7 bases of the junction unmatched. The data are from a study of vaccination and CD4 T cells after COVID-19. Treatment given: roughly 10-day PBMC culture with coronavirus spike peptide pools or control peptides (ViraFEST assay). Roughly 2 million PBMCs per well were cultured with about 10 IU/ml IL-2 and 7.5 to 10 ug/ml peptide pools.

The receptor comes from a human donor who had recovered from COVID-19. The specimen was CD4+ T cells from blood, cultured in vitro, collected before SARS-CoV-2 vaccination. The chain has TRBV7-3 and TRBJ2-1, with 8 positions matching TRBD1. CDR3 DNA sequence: TGTGCCAGCAGCTTAATCGGGACAGGTTTCAACAATGAGCAGTTCTTC. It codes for CASSLIGTGFNNEQFF.